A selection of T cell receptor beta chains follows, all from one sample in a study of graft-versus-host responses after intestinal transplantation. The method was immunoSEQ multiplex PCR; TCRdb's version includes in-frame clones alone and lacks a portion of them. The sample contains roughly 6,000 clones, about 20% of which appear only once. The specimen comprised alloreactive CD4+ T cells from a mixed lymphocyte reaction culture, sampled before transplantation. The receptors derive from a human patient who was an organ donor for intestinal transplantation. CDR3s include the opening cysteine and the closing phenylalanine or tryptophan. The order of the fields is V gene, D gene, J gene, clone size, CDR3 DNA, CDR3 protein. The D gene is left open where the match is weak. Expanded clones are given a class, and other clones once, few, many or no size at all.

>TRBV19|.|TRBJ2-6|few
TGTGCCAGCTGCCAGCACTCTGGGGCCAACGTCCTGACTTTC
CASCQHSGANVLTF
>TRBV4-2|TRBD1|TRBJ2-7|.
TGTGCCAGCAGCCTTTGGACAGGGGGGTCCGACGAGCAGTACTTC
CASSLWTGGSDEQYF
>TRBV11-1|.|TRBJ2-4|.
TGTGCCAGCAGCTCCCCCCCCGGGACTCCGCGGTACATTCAGTACTTC
CASSSPPGTPRYIQYF
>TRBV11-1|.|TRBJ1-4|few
TGTGCCAGCAGCTTAATGTATGCTGTAGGGAACCCCCGCGAAAAACTGTTTTTT
CASSLMYAVGNPREKLFF
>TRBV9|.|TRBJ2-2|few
TGTGCCAGCAGCGTGGACTATCTTAACACCGGGGAGCTGTTTTTT
CASSVDYLNTGELFF
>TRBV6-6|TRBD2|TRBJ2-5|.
TGTGCCAGCAGACCACTAGCGGGGCCTAGGGGGCAGTACTTC
CASRPLAGPRGQYF
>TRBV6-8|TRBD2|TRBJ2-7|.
TGTGCCGGGGGGGGTCCCTCCTACGAGCAGTACTTC
CAGGGPSYEQYF
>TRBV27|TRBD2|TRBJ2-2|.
TGTGCCAGCAAGGGGGTAGCGGGGGGCACCGGGGAGCTGTTTTTT
CASKGVAGGTGELFF
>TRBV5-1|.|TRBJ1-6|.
TGCGCCAGCAGCCCGGGGGGCTATCTCCCCTATAATTCACCCCTCCACTTT
CASSPGGYLPYNSPLHF
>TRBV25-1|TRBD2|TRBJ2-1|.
TGTGCCAGCATGACTAGCGGGAGATTCAATGAGCAGTTCTTC
CASMTSGRFNEQFF
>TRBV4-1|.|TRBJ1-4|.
TGCGCCAGCAGCCACCCCCGGACGGGAGGAAATGAAAAACTGTTTTTT
CASSHPRTGGNEKLFF
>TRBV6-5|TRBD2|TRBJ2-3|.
TGTGCCAGCAGGTGGTTGACTAGCGGGGGGGATACGCAGTATTTT
CASRWLTSGGDTQYF
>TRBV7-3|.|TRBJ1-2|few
TGTGCCAGCAGCTTATCCAGCTATGGCTACACCTTC
CASSLSSYGYTF
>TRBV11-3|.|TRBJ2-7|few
TGTGCCAGCAGCCCAGGGGCCTCCTACGAGCAGTACTTC
CASSPGASYEQYF
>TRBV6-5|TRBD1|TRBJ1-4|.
TGTGCCAGCAGTTACCCGGGACAGGGAAACGAAAAACTGTTTTTT
CASSYPGQGNEKLFF
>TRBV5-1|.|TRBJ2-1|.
TGCGCCAGCAGCTTCGGGACACTGGGGAGCAATGAGCAGTTCTTC
CASSFGTLGSNEQFF
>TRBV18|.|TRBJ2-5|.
TGTGCCAGCTCGACCCCCGGGCAGCTTTGGTACCAAGAGACCCAGTACTTC
CASSTPGQLWYQETQYF
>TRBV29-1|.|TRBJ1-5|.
TGCAGCGTTGTTGACCAGGACGTCAATCAGCCCCAGCATTTT
CSVVDQDVNQPQHF
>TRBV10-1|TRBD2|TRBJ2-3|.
TGCGCCAGCAGCTCCGTTGGACTAGCGGCCAACCCCCGGAAGCCAGATACGCAGTATTTT
CASSSVGLAANPRKPDTQYF
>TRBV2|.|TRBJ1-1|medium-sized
TGTGCCAGCAGTGTTCGGGGAGAGAACACTGAAGCTTTCTTT
CASSVRGENTEAFF
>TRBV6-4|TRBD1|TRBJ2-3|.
TGTGCCAGCAGAGCAGGGGGTAAGGTAGATACGCAGTATTTT
CASRAGGKVDTQYF
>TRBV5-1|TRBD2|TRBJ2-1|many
TGCGCCAGCAGCTTGGCCGGCCGGGGGGGCCCTTTTGAGCAGTTCTTC
CASSLAGRGGPFEQFF
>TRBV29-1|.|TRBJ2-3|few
TGCAGCGTTGCGGGGGGCACAGATACGCAGTATTTT
CSVAGGTDTQYF
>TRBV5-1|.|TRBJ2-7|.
TGCGCCAGCAGCTTGCCCACCGGGACACCCACCTACGAGCAGTACTTC
CASSLPTGTPTYEQYF